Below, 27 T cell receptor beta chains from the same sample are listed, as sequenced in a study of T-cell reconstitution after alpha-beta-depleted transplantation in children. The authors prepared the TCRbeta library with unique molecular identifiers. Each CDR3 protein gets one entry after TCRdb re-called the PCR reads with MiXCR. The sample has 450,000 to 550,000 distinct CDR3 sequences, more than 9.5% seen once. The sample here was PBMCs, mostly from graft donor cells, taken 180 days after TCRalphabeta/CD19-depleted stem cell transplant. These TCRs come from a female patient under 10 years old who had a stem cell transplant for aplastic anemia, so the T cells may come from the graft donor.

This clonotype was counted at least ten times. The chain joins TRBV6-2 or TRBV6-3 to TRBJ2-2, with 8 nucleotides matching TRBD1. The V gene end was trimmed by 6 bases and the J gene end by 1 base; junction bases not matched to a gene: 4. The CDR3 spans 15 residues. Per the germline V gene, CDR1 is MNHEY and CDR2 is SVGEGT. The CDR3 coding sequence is TGTGCCAGCAGGCGGACAGGGAGGAACACCGGGGAGCTGTTTTTT. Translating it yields CASRRTGRNTGELFF.

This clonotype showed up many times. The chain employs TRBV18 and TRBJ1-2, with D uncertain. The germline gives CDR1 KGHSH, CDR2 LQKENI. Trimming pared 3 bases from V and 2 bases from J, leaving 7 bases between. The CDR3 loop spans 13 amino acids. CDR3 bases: TGTGCCAGCTCACCCCTGGAAAACTATGGCTACACCTTC. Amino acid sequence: CASSPLENYGYTF.

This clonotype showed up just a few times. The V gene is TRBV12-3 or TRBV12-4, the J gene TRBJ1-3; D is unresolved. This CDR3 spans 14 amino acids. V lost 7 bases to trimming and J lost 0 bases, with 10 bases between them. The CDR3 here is CASNVRSSGNTIYF. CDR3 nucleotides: TGTGCCAGCAACGTGAGGTCCTCTGGAAACACCATATATTTT.

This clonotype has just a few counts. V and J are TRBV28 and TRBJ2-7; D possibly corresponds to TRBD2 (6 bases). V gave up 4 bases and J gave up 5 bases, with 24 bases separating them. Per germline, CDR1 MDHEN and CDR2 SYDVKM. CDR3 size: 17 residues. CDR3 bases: TGTGCCAGCAGTTCGAGGGGCAGGAGCGCACCGGGAGACGAGCAGTACTTC. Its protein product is CASSSRGRSAPGDEQYF.

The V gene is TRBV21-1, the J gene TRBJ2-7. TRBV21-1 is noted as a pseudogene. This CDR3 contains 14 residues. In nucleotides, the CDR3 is TGTGCCAGCAGCAAAGTAGGAGAGAACTACGAGCAGTACGTC. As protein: CASSKVGENYEQYV.

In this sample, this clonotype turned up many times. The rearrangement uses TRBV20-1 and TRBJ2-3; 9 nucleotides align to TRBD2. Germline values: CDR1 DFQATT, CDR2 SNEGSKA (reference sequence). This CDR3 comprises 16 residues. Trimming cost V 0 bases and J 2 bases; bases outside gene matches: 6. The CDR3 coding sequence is TGCAGTGCTAGAGAGGATAGCGGGGGCCCCACAGATACGCAGTATTTT. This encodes CSAREDSGGPTDTQYF.

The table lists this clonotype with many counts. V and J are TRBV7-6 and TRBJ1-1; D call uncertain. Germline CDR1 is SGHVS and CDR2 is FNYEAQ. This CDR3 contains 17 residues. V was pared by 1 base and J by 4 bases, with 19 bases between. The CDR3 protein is CASSLGPKGVGGTEAFF. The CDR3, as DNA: TGTGCCAGCAGCTTAGGGCCGAAGGGTGTCGGAGGCACTGAAGCTTTCTTT.

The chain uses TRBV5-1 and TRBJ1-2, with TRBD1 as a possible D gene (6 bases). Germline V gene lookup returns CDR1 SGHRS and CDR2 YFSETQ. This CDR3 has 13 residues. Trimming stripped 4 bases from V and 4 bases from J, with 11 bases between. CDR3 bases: TGCGCCAGCAGCCAAGGACAGATCTATGGCTACACCTTC. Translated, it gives CASSQGQIYGYTF.

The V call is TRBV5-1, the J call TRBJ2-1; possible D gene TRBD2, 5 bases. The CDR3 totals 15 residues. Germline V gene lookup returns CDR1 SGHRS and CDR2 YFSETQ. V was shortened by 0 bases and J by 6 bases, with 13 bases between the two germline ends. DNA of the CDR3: TGCGCCAGCAGCTTGGGCGGGTTGGGAATCAATGAGCAGTTCTTC. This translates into CASSLGGLGINEQFF. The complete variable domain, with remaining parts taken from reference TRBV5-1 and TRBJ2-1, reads KAGVTQTPRYLIKTRGQQVTLSCSPISGHRSVSWYQQTPGQGLQFLFEYFSETQRNKGNFPGRFSGRQFSNSRSEMNVSTLELGDSALYLCASSLGGLGINEQFFGPGTRLTVL.

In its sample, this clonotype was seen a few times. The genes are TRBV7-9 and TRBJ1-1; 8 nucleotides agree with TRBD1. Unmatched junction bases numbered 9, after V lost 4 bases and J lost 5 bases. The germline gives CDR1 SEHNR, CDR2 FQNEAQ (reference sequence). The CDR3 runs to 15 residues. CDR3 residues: CASSSKDRERTEAFF. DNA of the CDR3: TGTGCCAGCAGCTCCAAGGACAGGGAGCGGACTGAAGCTTTCTTT.

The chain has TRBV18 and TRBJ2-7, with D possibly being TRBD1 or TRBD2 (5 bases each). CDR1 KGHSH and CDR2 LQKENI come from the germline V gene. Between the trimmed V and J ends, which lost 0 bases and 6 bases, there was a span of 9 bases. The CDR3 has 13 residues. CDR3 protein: CASSPPGDGEQYF. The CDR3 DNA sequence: TGTGCCAGCTCACCACCGGGGGACGGCGAGCAGTACTTC.

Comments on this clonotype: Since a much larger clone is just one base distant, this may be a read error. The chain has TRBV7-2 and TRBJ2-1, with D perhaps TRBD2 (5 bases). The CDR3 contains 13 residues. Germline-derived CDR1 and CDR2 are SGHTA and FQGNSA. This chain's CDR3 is CAISLVVANEQFF. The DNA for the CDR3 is TGTGCCATCAGCTTAGTAGTAGCGAATGAGCAGTTCTTC. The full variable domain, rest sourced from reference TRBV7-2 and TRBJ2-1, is GAGVSQSPSNKVTEKGKDVELRCDPISGHTALYWYRQSLGQGLEFLIYFQGNSAPDKSGLPSDRFSAERTGGSVSTLTIQRTQQEDSAVYLCAISLVVANEQFFGPGTRLTVL.

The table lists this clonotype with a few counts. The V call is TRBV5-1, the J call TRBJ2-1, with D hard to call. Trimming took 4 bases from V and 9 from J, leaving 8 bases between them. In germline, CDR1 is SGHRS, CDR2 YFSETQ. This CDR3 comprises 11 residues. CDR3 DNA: TGCGCCAGCAGCCCAGCGTTTGAGCAGTTCTTC. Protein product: CASSPAFEQFF.

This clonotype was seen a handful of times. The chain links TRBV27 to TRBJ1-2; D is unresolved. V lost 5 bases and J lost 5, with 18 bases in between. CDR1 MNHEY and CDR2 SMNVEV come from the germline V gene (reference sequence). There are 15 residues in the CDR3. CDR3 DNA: TGTGCCAGCAGTCAACGGGTCGCCTGGGCTTATGGCTACACCTTC. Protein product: CASSQRVAWAYGYTF.

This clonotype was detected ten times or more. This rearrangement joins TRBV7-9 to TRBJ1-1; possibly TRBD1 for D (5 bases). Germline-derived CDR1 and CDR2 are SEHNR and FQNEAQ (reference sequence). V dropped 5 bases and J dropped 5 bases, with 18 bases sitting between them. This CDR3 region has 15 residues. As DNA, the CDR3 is TGTGCCAGCAGCCCAAAGTGGGGCGATGGGACTGAAGCTTTCTTT. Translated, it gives CASSPKWGDGTEAFF.

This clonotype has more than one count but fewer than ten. The CDR3 region is CASSLFGVTSYEQYF. The CDR3, as DNA: TGTGCCAGCAGTTTATTTGGGGTCACCTCCTACGAGCAGTACTTC. V usage is TRBV12-3 or TRBV12-4 and J usage is TRBJ2-7; D gene uncertain. The germline V and J ends were trimmed by 2 bases and 0 bases, with 11 bases remaining between them. The CDR3 is made up of 15 amino acids.

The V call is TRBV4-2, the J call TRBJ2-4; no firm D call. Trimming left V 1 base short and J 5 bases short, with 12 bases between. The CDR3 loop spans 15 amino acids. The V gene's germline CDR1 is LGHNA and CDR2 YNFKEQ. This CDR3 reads CASSQATGSQNIQYF. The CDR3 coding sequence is TGTGCCAGCAGCCAAGCCACGGGTTCCCAAAACATTCAGTACTTC.

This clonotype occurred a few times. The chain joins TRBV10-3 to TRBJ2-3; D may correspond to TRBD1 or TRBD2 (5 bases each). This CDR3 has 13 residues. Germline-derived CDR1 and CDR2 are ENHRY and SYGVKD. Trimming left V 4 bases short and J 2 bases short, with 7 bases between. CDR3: CAISGGPTDTQYF. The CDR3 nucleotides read TGTGCCATCAGTGGGGGACCCACAGATACGCAGTATTTT.

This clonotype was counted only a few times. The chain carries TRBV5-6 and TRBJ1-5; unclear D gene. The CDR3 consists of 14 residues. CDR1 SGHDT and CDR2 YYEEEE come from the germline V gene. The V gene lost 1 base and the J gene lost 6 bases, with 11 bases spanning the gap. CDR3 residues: CASSLKFMGQPQHF. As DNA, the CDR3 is TGTGCCAGCAGCTTGAAGTTTATGGGTCAGCCCCAGCATTTT.

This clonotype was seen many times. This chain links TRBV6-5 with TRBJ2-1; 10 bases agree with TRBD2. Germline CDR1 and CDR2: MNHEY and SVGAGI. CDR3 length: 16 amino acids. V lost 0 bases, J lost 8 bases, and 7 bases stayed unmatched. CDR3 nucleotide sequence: TGTGCCAGCAGTTACTCTGGTAGCGGGAGGCTCTATGAGCAGTTCTTC. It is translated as CASSYSGSGRLYEQFF.

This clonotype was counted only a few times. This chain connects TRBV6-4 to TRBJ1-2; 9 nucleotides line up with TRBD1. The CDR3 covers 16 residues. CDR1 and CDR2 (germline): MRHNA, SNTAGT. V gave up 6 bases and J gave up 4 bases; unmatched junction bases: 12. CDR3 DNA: TGTGCCAGCAGACTGAACAGGGGGCGAGATCTCTATGGCTACACCTTC. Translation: CASRLNRGRDLYGYTF.

The CDR3 region is CASSLFVQGANTDTQYF. DNA of the CDR3: TGTGCCAGCAGTTTATTCGTACAGGGGGCCAACACAGATACGCAGTATTTT. The chain links TRBV27 to TRBJ2-3; 9 positions match TRBD1. CDR1 is MNHEY, CDR2 SMNVEV, per germline (reference sequence). CDR3 length: 17 amino acids. The V gene end was trimmed by 1 base and the J gene end by 2 bases; junction bases not matched to a gene: 7.

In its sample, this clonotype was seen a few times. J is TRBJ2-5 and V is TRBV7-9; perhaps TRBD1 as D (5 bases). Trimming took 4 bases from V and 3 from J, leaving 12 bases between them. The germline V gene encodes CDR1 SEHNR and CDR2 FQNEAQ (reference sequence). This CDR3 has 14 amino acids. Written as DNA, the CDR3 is TGTGCCAGCAGCTCTACCCAGGGCGAAGAGACCCAGTACTTC. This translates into CASSSTQGEETQYF. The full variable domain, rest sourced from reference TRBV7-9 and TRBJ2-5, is DTGVSQNPRHKITKRGQNVTFRCDPISEHNRLYWYRQTLGQGPEFLTYFQNEAQLEKSRLLSDRFSAERPKGSFSTLEIQRTEQGDSAMYLCASSSTQGEETQYFGPGTRLLVL.

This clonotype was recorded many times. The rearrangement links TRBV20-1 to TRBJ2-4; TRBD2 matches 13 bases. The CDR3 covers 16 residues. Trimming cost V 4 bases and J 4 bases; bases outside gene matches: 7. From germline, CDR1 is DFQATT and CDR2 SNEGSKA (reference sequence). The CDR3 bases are TGCAGTGCTACCGGGACTAGCGGGACTCCGAAAAACATTCAGTACTTC. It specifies CSATGTSGTPKNIQYF.

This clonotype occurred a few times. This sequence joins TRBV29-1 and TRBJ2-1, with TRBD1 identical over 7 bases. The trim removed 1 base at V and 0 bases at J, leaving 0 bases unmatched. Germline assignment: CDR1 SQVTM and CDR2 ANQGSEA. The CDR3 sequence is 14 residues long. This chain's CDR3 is CSVEAGGSYNEQFF. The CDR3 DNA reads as TGCAGCGTTGAAGCAGGGGGCTCCTACAATGAGCAGTTCTTC.

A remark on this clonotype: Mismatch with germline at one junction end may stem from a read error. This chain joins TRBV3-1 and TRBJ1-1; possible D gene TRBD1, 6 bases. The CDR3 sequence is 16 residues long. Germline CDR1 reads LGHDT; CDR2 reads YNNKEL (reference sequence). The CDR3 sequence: CATSHTGTWENTEAFF. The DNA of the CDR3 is TGTGCCACCAGCCATACAGGGACCTGGGAGAACACTGAAGCTTTCTTT.

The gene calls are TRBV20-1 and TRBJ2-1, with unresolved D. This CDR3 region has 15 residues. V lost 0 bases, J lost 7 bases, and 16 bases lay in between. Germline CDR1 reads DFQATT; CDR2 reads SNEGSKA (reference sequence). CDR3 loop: CSARDTRISGNEQFF. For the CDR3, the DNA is TGCAGTGCTAGAGATACCCGTATCTCGGGTAATGAGCAGTTCTTC.